Listed below are T cell receptor beta chains from one sample, sequenced in a study of CD8 T cells in Susac syndrome. TCRdb called the immunoSEQ multiplex PCR reads again in MiXCR, with one record for every CDR3 protein. The data hold under 200,000 distinct CDR3 sequences, with 85% to 95% observed a single time. Sequenced material: CD8+ T cells from PBMCs. The source of these receptors is a human donor with multiple sclerosis. The CDR3 runs from the conserved cysteine through the conserved F or W. D genes are given only for firm matches. Not every row has a clone size; where given, it reads once, few, many or a size class.

length: 12; J: TRBJ2-4; size: .; D: .; V: TRBV12-3/TRBV12-4; DNA: TGTGCCAGCAGTTTCGGGGTAAACATTCAGTACTTC; CDR3: CASSFGVNIQYF
length: 16; J: TRBJ2-1; size: .; D: TRBD2; V: TRBV7-8; DNA: TGTGCCAGCAGCCCTAGTGCGGGACTAGCGGTTAATGAGCAGTTCTTC; CDR3: CASSPSAGLAVNEQFF
length: 14; J: TRBJ2-2; size: .; D: .; V: TRBV15; DNA: TGTGCCACCAAGGGAAGAACGACCACCGGGGAGCTGTTTTTT; CDR3: CATKGRTTTGELFF
length: 14; J: TRBJ2-7; size: .; D: .; V: TRBV9; DNA: TGTGCCAGCAGCCCCGAGGCCGGAGGGTACGAGCAGTACTTC; CDR3: CASSPEAGGYEQYF
length: 16; J: TRBJ2-2; size: .; D: TRBD2; V: TRBV7-4; DNA: TGTGCCAGCAGCCCGTTAGCGGGAGATTACACCGGGGAGCTGTTTTTT; CDR3: CASSPLAGDYTGELFF
length: 18; J: TRBJ2-3; size: .; D: .; V: TRBV9; DNA: TGTGCCAGCAGCGCCATGTTCGTTGGGGCGACAAACACAGATACGCAGTATTTT; CDR3: CASSAMFVGATNTDTQYF
length: 16; J: TRBJ2-2; size: .; D: .; V: TRBV18; DNA: TGTGCCAGCTCACGAGATAGACAGGAGAACACCGGGGAGCTGTTTTTT; CDR3: CASSRDRQENTGELFF
length: 12; J: TRBJ2-1; size: .; D: .; V: TRBV28; DNA: TGTGCCAGCAGTTTATCTGCGATTGAGCAGTTCTTC; CDR3: CASSLSAIEQFF
length: 12; J: TRBJ1-1; size: .; D: .; V: TRBV20-1; DNA: TGCAGTGCTAGTGTGGAGAACACTGAAGCTTTCTTT; CDR3: CSASVENTEAFF
length: 14; J: TRBJ2-1; size: .; D: .; V: TRBV19; DNA: TGTGCCAGTAGTATTGGTGGGTCCTACAATGAGCAGTTCTTC; CDR3: CASSIGGSYNEQFF
length: 15; J: TRBJ1-2; size: .; D: .; V: TRBV27; DNA: TGTGCCAGCAGTTTATGGGGGGGGCTCAACTATGGCTACACCTTC; CDR3: CASSLWGGLNYGYTF
length: 12; J: TRBJ2-2; size: .; D: .; V: TRBV9; DNA: TGTGCCAGCGGGCTGAGTACCGGGGAGCTGTTTTTT; CDR3: CASGLSTGELFF
length: 16; J: TRBJ2-1; size: .; D: TRBD2; V: TRBV27; DNA: TGTGCCAGCAGTTCCGAGACTAGCGGGTTATACAATGAGCAGTTCTTC; CDR3: CASSSETSGLYNEQFF
length: 14; J: TRBJ1-6; size: .; D: .; V: TRBV12-3/TRBV12-4; DNA: TGTGCCAGCAGTTTACAGGGGATTCACTCACCCCTCCACTTT; CDR3: CASSLQGIHSPLHF
length: 13; J: TRBJ2-7; size: .; D: .; V: TRBV27; DNA: TGTGCCAGCAGTGGGGGATCCCTCTACGAGCAGTACTTC; CDR3: CASSGGSLYEQYF
length: 15; J: TRBJ2-2; size: .; D: .; V: TRBV15; DNA: TGTGCCACCAGCAGAGGTCGAGGGGACACCGGGGAGCTGTTTTTT; CDR3: CATSRGRGDTGELFF
length: 18; J: TRBJ2-1; size: .; D: .; V: TRBV25-1; DNA: TGTGCCAGCAGTGAAACCTCCTGGGGCAGGAGCTCCTACAATGAGCAGTTCTTC; CDR3: CASSETSWGRSSYNEQFF
length: 14; J: TRBJ1-4; size: .; D: .; V: TRBV3-1; DNA: TGTGCCAGCAGCCAAGACAGTCGTCAAGAAAAACTGTTTTTT; CDR3: CASSQDSRQEKLFF
length: 11; J: TRBJ2-1; size: .; D: .; V: TRBV29-1; DNA: TGCAGCGTTAGTCAGAGCCATGAGCAGTTCTTC; CDR3: CSVSQSHEQFF
length: 15; J: TRBJ2-3; size: .; D: TRBD2; V: TRBV7-9; DNA: TGTGCCAGCAGCCCGTTCCGGCGGGAGGATCATACGCAGTATTTT; CDR3: CASSPFRREDHTQYF
length: 12; J: TRBJ1-4; size: once; D: .; V: TRBV27; DNA: TGTGCCAGCAGTTCTAGTAATGAAAAACTGTTTTTT; CDR3: CASSSSNEKLFF
length: 15; J: TRBJ2-3; size: .; D: TRBD1; V: TRBV27; DNA: TGTGCCAGCAGCCCCCCCCGACAGGGGACAGATACGCAGTATTTT; CDR3: CASSPPRQGTDTQYF